This T cell receptor beta chain was captured by sequencing in a study of shared clonotypes between healthy human individuals. Sequencing was performed with immunoSEQ multiplex PCR; in TCRdb, only in-frame clones are kept and a portion is missing. Of approximately 720,000 clones in the sample, roughly 94% were seen once. With respect to this clone: Its specificity is unknown.

V trimming: 3 bases; J trimming: 5 bases; junction bases outside the gene matches: 7. CDR1 and CDR2 (germline): SGDLS, YYNGEE. The CDR3 loop spans 15 amino acids. Naive-designated CD8 cells lacked CD45RO, were positively enriched for CCR7, and omitted terminally differentiated effector memory CD45RA+ cells. Study results and caveats: Apart from blood, nothing was sampled; tissue repertoires likely differ. Clonotypes shared by all four sorted-subset donors had higher generation probabilities than non-shared clonotypes. Sequencing depth was predicted to influence how clonotypes are shared among donors.

The source of this sequence is a man aged 25-45 years in good health. Input material: naive CD8+ T cells sorted from blood. This chain uses TRBV9 with TRBJ2-7, with 11 bases fitting TRBD2. CDR3 in amino acids: CASSAGLADFDEQYF. For the CDR3, the DNA is TGTGCCAGCAGCGCGGGACTAGCGGACTTCGACGAGCAGTACTTC.